The 5 T cell receptor beta chains below come from one sample, sequenced in a study of shared clonotypes between healthy human individuals. Data came from immunoSEQ multiplex PCR; TCRdb stores just in-frame clones and leaves some out. The data show roughly 2.2 million clones, with 85% to 95% seen just once and roughly 0.34% held by the top ten. Input material: naive CD4+ T cells from PBMCs. As to subset: CD45RA+ positively selected. These receptor sequences come from a man in his late teens or twenties in good health. Some clones in this sample may be carry-over from other donors' samples.

On this clone itself: The same CDR3 arises from other DNA sequences in this sample as well. The chain combines TRBV5-6 with TRBJ1-4, with no clear D. The V end was cut by 0 bases, the J end by 0 bases, with 3 bases between. The CDR3 is 14 residues long. CDR1 is SGHDT and CDR2 is YYEEEE in the germline V gene. For the CDR3, the DNA is TGTGCCAGCAGCTTGGGAGCAACTAATGAAAAACTGTTTTTT. This gives the protein CASSLGATNEKLFF.

V usage is TRBV6-5 and J usage is TRBJ1-2, with 7 bases matching TRBD1. The CDR3 runs to 14 residues. CDR1 is MNHEY and CDR2 is SVGAGI in the germline V gene. The V gene end was trimmed by 4 bases and the J gene end by 8 bases; junction bases not matched to a gene: 10. Here the CDR3 DNA reads TGTGCCAGCAGTTCAGACAGGGTTTCAGGGGGCTACACCTTC. It encodes CASSSDRVSGGYTF.

This clone was recorded only once. The chain carries TRBV7-8 and TRBJ1-1; perhaps TRBD1 as D (5 bases). The CDR3 loop spans 14 amino acids. Germline values: CDR1 SGHVS, CDR2 FQNEAQ. Trimming shortened V by 3 bases and J by 1 base, and 9 bases separated the two germline ends. The CDR3 spells CASSFWRGNTEAFF. CDR3 coding DNA: TGTGCCAGCAGCTTTTGGAGGGGGAACACTGAAGCTTTCTTT. The whole variable domain, filled in from reference TRBV7-8 and TRBJ1-1, reads GAGVSQSPRYKVAKRGQDVALRCDPISGHVSLFWYQQALGQGPEFLTYFQNEAQLDKSGLPSDRFFAERPEGSVSTLKIQRTQQEDSAVYLCASSFWRGNTEAFFGQGTRLTVV.

The chain is built from TRBV28 and TRBJ1-6, with a tentative D call TRBD1 (6 bases). Deletions cut 7 bases from V and 10 bases from J, with 17 bases between. CDR1 is MDHEN, CDR2 SYDVKM, per germline. The CDR3 extends over 14 amino acids. The CDR3 sequence is CASTSGRGESPLHF. In DNA form, the CDR3 reads TGTGCCAGCACCTCGGGCAGGGGAGAATCACCCCTCCACTTT.

Turning to this clone: Other DNA sequences of this sample code for an identical CDR3. This rearrangement joins TRBV5-1 to TRBJ1-3; 8 nucleotides align to TRBD1. The CDR3 extends over 16 amino acids. Germline assignment: CDR1 SGHRS and CDR2 YFSETQ. The trim removed 4 bases at V and 0 bases at J, leaving 6 bases unmatched. The CDR3 here is CASSLGTGASGNTIYF. CDR3 DNA: TGCGCCAGCAGCCTAGGGACAGGAGCCTCTGGAAACACCATATATTTT.